Listed below are T cell receptor beta chains from one sample, sequenced in a study of cytomegalovirus exposure and HLA in healthy donors. TCRdb's table, derived via immunoSEQ multiplex PCR, lists solely in-frame clones and lacks some. This table has about 170,000 clones, 80% appearing once. Specimen: PBMCs. The receptors originated from a woman between 50 and 59 years old in good health and CMV-seropositive. CDR3s include the opening cysteine and the closing phenylalanine or tryptophan. A D gene is named only where the DNA matches it firmly. Only some rows state a clone size, as once, few, many or a class for expanded clones.

>TRBV4-2|TRBJ1-2|NA|NA|18
CASSQILVMATENYGYTF
TGTGCCAGCAGCCAAATTCTCGTTATGGCGACGGAGAACTATGGCTACACCTTC
>TRBV5-1|TRBJ1-2|TRBD1|once|13
CASSETGGYGYTF
TGCGCCAGCAGCGAGACAGGGGGCTATGGCTACACCTTC
>TRBV7-8|TRBJ1-5|TRBD1|NA|16
CASSLPRTGRNQPQHF
TGTGCCAGCAGCTTGCCAAGGACAGGGAGGAATCAGCCCCAGCATTTT
>TRBV28|TRBJ1-2|NA|NA|12
CASSSGLYGYTF
TGTGCCAGCAGTTCCGGACTTTATGGCTACACCTTC
>TRBV7-9|TRBJ1-2|NA|NA|15
CASSPQGTLSYGYTF
TGTGCCAGCAGCCCTCAGGGGACCCTATCCTATGGCTACACCTTC
>TRBV30|TRBJ2-3|NA|NA|15
CACPGPSPSPDTQYF
TGTGCCTGCCCCGGACCTAGCCCATCCCCAGATACGCAGTATTTT
>TRBV19|TRBJ2-5|NA|NA|11
CASGQQETQYF
TGTGCCAGCGGACAGCAAGAGACCCAGTACTTC
>TRBV19|TRBJ1-1|NA|once|12
CASSNTYTEAFF
TGTGCCAGTAGTAACACGTATACTGAAGCTTTCTTT
>TRBV28|TRBJ2-7|NA|NA|14
CASSWAGRAYEQYF
TGTGCCAGCAGTTGGGCCGGAAGAGCATACGAGCAGTACTTC
>TRBV6-5|TRBJ1-5|NA|NA|14
CASSSVKSGQPQHF
TGTGCCAGCAGTTCGGTCAAGAGCGGTCAGCCCCAGCATTTT
>TRBV10-3|TRBJ2-7|TRBD2|NA|13
CATLTSGGDEQYF
TGTGCCACCCTTACTAGCGGGGGCGACGAGCAGTACTTC
>TRBV5-1|TRBJ2-5|TRBD2|NA|15
CASSLAASGQETQYF
TGCGCCAGCAGCTTGGCCGCTAGCGGCCAAGAGACCCAGTACTTC
>TRBV5-4|TRBJ2-1|NA|NA|14
CASRQSGWGNEQFF
TGTGCCAGCAGACAAAGCGGGTGGGGGAATGAGCAGTTCTTC
>TRBV7-2|TRBJ1-2|NA|NA|14
CASSLVARADGYTF
TGTGCCAGCAGCTTAGTAGCCAGGGCTGATGGCTACACCTTC
>TRBV5-4|TRBJ1-1|NA|NA|13
CASSLYRETEAFF
TGTGCCAGCAGCTTGTACAGGGAGACTGAAGCTTTCTTT
>TRBV5-1|TRBJ2-7|NA|NA|12
CASSLAVNEQYF
TGCGCCAGCAGCTTGGCAGTCAACGAGCAGTACTTC
>TRBV21-1|TRBJ2-2|NA|NA|17
CASSNSTSGRALGELFF
TGTGCCAGCAGCAATTCCACTAGCGGGAGGGCGTTGGGGGAGCTGTTTTTT
>TRBV6-5|TRBJ1-5|NA|NA|12
CASSSPGTLQHF
TGTGCCAGCAGCTCCCCCGGGACACTCCAGCATTTT
>TRBV28|TRBJ2-2|TRBD1|NA|16
CASSLLQGAYTGELFF
TGTGCCAGCAGTTTACTGCAGGGGGCGTACACCGGGGAGCTGTTTTTT
>TRBV6-5|TRBJ2-7|NA|NA|16
CASSYLGGGNTYEQYF
TGTGCCAGCAGTTACCTCGGCGGAGGGAACACCTACGAGCAGTACTTC
>TRBV7-2|TRBJ2-5|TRBD2|NA|16
CASSSTSGKGRETQYF
TGTGCCAGCAGCTCGACTAGCGGGAAAGGGAGAGAGACCCAGTACTTC
>TRBV6-5|TRBJ2-1|TRBD2|NA|14
CASRRTSGGNEQFF
TGTGCCAGCAGACGGACTAGCGGGGGCAATGAGCAGTTCTTC
>TRBV4-3|TRBJ2-2|NA|NA|15
CASSQDGASTGELFF
TGCGCCAGCAGCCAAGACGGAGCAAGCACCGGGGAGCTGTTTTTT
>TRBV7-2|TRBJ2-3|NA|NA|10
CASSSGTQYF
TGTGCCAGCAGCTCCGGTACGCAGTATTTT
>TRBV7-9|TRBJ2-1|NA|NA|13
CASSLDYLNEQFF
TGTGCCAGCAGCCTGGACTATTTAAATGAGCAGTTCTTC
>TRBV29-1|TRBJ2-1|NA|NA|17
CSVIAGGISALVSEQFF
TGCAGCGTCATCGCGGGCGGGATTAGCGCCCTCGTCTCTGAGCAGTTCTTC
>TRBV10-3|TRBJ2-3|TRBD1|few|14
CAISEDRGEDTQYF
TGTGCCATCAGTGAAGACAGGGGGGAAGATACGCAGTATTTT
>TRBV6-1|TRBJ1-4|NA|few|14
CASSEDRSNEKLFF
TGTGCCAGCAGTGAAGACAGGTCAAATGAAAAACTGTTTTTT
>TRBV7-4|TRBJ1-5|NA|NA|14
CASSLGGGNQPQHF
TGTGCCAGCAGCTTAGGGGGAGGCAATCAGCCCCAGCATTTT
>TRBV6-4|TRBJ1-1|NA|NA|13
CASSHERGGEAFF
TGTGCCAGCAGTCACGAGAGGGGAGGTGAAGCTTTCTTT
>TRBV4-3|TRBJ1-2|TRBD1|NA|14
CASSQDFRGGGYTF
TGCGCCAGCAGCCAAGATTTCAGAGGGGGCGGCTACACCTTC
>TRBV18|TRBJ2-1|NA|NA|17
CASSPSVGGRSYNEQFF
TGTGCCAGCTCACCTTCGGTGGGAGGCCGGTCCTACAATGAGCAGTTCTTC
>TRBV5-6|TRBJ2-7|NA|NA|11
CASRLGGEQYF
TGTGCCAGCCGCCTCGGGGGCGAGCAGTACTTC
>TRBV12-5|TRBJ2-1|TRBD2|NA|15
CASGLYSGGVDEQFF
TGTGCTAGTGGTTTGTATAGCGGGGGGGTCGATGAGCAGTTCTTC
>TRBV6-5|TRBJ2-1|NA|NA|14
CASTAGAPYNEQFF
TGTGCCAGCACCGCGGGGGCCCCCTACAATGAGCAGTTCTTC
>TRBV19|TRBJ2-7|TRBD1|NA|14
CASSAWDRGHEQYF
TGTGCCAGTAGTGCCTGGGACAGGGGCCACGAGCAGTACTTC
>TRBV27|TRBJ2-1|TRBD2|NA|21
CASSLYPPLAGGRLSYNEQFF
TGTGCCAGCAGTCTCTACCCCCCACTAGCGGGAGGCCGCCTCTCCTACAATGAGCAGTTCTTC
>TRBV6-6|TRBJ2-3|TRBD1|NA|16
CASSTRTGDSTDTQYF
TGTGCCAGCAGTACACGGACAGGGGATAGCACAGATACGCAGTATTTT
>TRBV28|TRBJ1-2|NA|once|14
CASSLGDTFYGYTF
TGTGCCAGCAGTTTGGGGGACACCTTCTATGGCTACACCTTC
>TRBV6-5|TRBJ2-3|NA|NA|14
CASSYVGITDTQYF
TGTGCCAGCAGTTACGTCGGGATAACAGATACGCAGTATTTT
>TRBV18|TRBJ2-6|NA|NA|15
CASSRGGAGANVLTF
TGTGCCAGCTCACGCGGAGGGGCTGGGGCCAACGTCCTGACTTTC
>TRBV19|TRBJ1-4|NA|once|15
CASTVAGNSNEKLFF
TGTGCCAGTACGGTAGCAGGGAACTCTAATGAAAAACTGTTTTTT
>TRBV5-1|TRBJ2-7|NA|NA|13
CASSLDLIYEQYF
TGCGCCAGCAGCTTGGACCTAATCTACGAGCAGTACTTC
>TRBV4-1|TRBJ1-6|NA|NA|15
CASSQEHMGGVPLHF
TGCGCCAGCAGCCAAGAACATATGGGGGGGGTTCCCCTCCACTTT
>TRBV4-1|TRBJ2-3|TRBD1|NA|17
CASSQLQGVEGTDTQYF
TGCGCCAGCAGCCAATTACAGGGGGTCGAGGGCACAGATACGCAGTATTTT
>TRBV7-3|TRBJ2-3|NA|NA|12
CASSATGNTQYF
TGTGCCAGCAGCGCGACTGGCAATACGCAGTATTTT
>TRBV9|TRBJ1-1|TRBD1|once|17
CASSVAPHNRGNTEAFF
TGTGCCAGCAGCGTAGCCCCCCATAACAGGGGGAACACTGAAGCTTTCTTT
>TRBV7-2|TRBJ2-1|NA|few|15
CASSLAPGSYNEQFF
TGTGCCAGCAGCTTAGCGCCCGGGAGCTACAATGAGCAGTTCTTC
>TRBV30|TRBJ2-3|NA|NA|15
CALPSVSGSTDTQYF
TGTGCCCTGCCCAGTGTAAGCGGCAGCACAGATACGCAGTATTTT
>TRBV11-2|TRBJ2-5|NA|NA|15
CASSLVRQGKETQYF
TGTGCCAGCAGCTTAGTAAGGCAGGGGAAGGAGACCCAGTACTTC
>TRBV28|TRBJ1-2|TRBD1|NA|14
CASSKPGQGDGYTF
TGTGCCAGCAGTAAACCGGGACAGGGGGATGGCTACACCTTC
>TRBV5-4|TRBJ2-1|NA|NA|12
CASSLDSNEQFF
TGTGCCAGCAGCTTGGACAGCAATGAGCAGTTCTTC
>TRBV27|TRBJ2-5|NA|few|13
CASSFYREETQYF
TGTGCCAGCAGTTTTTACAGGGAGGAGACCCAGTACTTC
>TRBV29-1|TRBJ1-4|TRBD1|NA|13
CSVAGQGDEKLFF
TGCAGCGTGGCAGGGCAGGGGGATGAAAAACTGTTTTTT
>TRBV28|TRBJ2-1|NA|NA|13
CASLVAASNEQFF
TGTGCCAGCCTTGTAGCAGCCAGCAATGAGCAGTTCTTC
>TRBV6-5|TRBJ2-7|TRBD1|NA|15
CASRTTGINSYEQYF
TGTGCCAGCAGGACGACAGGGATTAACTCCTACGAGCAGTACTTC
>TRBV6-5|TRBJ2-1|TRBD2|NA|15
CASRGTSGRPYEQFF
TGTGCCAGCAGGGGAACTAGCGGGAGGCCTTATGAGCAGTTCTTC
>TRBV5-6|TRBJ2-7|TRBD2|NA|18
CASRSRRRTSGIPGEQYF
TGTGCCAGCAGATCCCGTCGGAGGACTAGCGGAATTCCAGGCGAGCAGTACTTC
>TRBV9|TRBJ1-3|NA|NA|18
CASSYSLGHRNSGNTIYF
TGTGCCAGCAGCTATTCCCTGGGACACCGAAACTCTGGAAACACCATATATTTT
>TRBV7-2|TRBJ1-3|NA|NA|14
CATTQGVTGNTIYF
TGTGCCACTACGCAGGGCGTTACTGGAAACACCATATATTTT